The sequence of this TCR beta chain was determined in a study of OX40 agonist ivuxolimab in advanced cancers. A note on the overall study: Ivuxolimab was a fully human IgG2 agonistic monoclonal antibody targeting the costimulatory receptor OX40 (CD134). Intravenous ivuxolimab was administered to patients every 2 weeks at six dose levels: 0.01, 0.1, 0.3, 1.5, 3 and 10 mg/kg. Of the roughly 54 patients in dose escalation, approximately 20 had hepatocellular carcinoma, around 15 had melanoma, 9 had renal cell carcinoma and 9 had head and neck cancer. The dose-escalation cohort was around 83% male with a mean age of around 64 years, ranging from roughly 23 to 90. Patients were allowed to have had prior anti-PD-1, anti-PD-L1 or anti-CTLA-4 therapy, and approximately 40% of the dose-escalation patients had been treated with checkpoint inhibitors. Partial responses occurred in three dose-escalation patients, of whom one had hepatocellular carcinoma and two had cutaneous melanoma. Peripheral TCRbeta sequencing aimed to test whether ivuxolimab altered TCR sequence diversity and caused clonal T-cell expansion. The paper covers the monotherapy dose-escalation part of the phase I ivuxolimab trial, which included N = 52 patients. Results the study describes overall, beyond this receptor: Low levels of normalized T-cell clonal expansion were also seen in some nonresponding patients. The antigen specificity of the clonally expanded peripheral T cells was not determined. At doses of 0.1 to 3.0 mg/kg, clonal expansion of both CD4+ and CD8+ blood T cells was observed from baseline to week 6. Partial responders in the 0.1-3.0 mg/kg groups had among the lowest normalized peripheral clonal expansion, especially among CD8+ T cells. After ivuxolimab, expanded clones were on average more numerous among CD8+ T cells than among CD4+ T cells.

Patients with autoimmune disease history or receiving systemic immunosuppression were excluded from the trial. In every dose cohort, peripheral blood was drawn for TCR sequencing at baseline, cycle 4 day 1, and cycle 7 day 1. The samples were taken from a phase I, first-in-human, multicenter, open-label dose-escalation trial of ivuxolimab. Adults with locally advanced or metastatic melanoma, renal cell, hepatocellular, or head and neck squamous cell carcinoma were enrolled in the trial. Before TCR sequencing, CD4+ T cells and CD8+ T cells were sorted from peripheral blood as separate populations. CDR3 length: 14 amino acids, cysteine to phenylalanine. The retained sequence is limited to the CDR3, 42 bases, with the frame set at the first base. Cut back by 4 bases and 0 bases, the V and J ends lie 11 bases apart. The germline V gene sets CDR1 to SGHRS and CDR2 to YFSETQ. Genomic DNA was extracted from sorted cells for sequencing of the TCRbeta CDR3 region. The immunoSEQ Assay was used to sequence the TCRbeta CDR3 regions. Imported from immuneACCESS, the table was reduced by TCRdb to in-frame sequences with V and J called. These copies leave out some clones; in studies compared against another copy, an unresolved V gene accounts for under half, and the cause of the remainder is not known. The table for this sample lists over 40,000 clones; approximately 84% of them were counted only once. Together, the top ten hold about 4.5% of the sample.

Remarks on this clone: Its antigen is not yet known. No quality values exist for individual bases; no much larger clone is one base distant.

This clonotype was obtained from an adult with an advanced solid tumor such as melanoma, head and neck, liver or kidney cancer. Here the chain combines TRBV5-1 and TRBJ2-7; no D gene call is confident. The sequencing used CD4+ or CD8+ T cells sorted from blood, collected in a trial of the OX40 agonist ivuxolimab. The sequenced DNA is TGCGCCAGCAGCCCCGTTACGGACTCCTACGAGCAGTACTTC. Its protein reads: CASSPVTDSYEQYF.